The clone carrying this TCR beta chain was picked up a small number of times. Germline assignment: CDR1 LGHNA and CDR2 YSLEER. The CDR3 has 14 residues. Trimming took 0 bases from V and 7 from J, leaving 10 bases between them. A single record per CDR3 protein comes from TCRdb applying MiXCR to the RT-PCR reads. The sample contains about 700,000 distinct CDR3 sequences, roughly 14% of which appear only once. The source of the sample is a study of response to subunit inactivated influenza vaccine. Sample: PBMCs from blood, taken less than 15 days before vaccination. The rearrangement links TRBV4-3 to TRBJ2-1; D ambiguous. The sequence derives from a man between 45 and 60 years old who received an inactivated influenza vaccine. CDR3 nucleotides: TGCGCCAGCAGCCAAGAGCTTAACCGGAATGAGCAGTTCTTC. It yields the protein CASSQELNRNEQFF.